Following are 2 T cell receptor beta chains from one sample sequenced in a study of T cells in Graves' hyperthyroidism and ophthalmopathy (dated by TCRdb to the late 2010s). Receptors were amplified or captured by multiplex PCR. Sequenced on an Illumina HiSeq 2000. TCR beta CDR3 regions were amplified from RNA transcripts. The TCR CDR3 was subjected to a first round of RT-PCR using the HTBI primer set and the Qiagen OneStep RT-PCR kit. The raw public reads went through TCRdb reprocessing: fastp at Q25, MiXCR clone calling, in-frame beta chains kept. Each record represents a unique CDR3 protein, reported with the most common genes and DNA among its rows. The sample table shows 300,000 to 450,000 distinct CDR3 sequences, and approximately 14% are seen once. Around a fifth of the sample comes from the top ten. Sequencing was performed on blood. The receptors come from a woman aged 25 to 45 with Graves' ophthalmopathy.

This clonotype has ten or more counts. The chain recombines TRBV2 with TRBJ1-1, with a weak D call TRBD1 (6 bases). CDR1 is SNHLY and CDR2 is FYNNEI in the germline V gene. The CDR3 contains 14 residues. V was pared by 4 bases and J by 0 bases, with 9 bases between. CDR3 coding DNA: TGTGCCAGCAGTGCTAACAGGGTGAACACTGAAGCTTTCTTT. Translated: CASSANRVNTEAFF.

This clonotype was counted between two and nine times. The chain carries TRBV12-3 or TRBV12-4 and TRBJ1-2; no clear D gene. The CDR3 is made up of 11 amino acids. V dropped 6 bases and J dropped 7 bases, with 9 bases sitting between them. DNA of the CDR3: TGTGCCAGCAGACCTATGGGTGGCTACACCTTC. Its translation: CASRPMGGYTF.